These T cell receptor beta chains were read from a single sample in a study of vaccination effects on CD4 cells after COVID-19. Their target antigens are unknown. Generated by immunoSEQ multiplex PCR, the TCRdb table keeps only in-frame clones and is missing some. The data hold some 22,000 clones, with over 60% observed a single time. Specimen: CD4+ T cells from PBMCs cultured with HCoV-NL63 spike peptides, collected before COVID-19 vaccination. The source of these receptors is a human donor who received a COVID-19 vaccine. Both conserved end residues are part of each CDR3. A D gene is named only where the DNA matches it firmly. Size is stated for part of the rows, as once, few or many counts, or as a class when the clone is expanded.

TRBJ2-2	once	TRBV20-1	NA	TGCAGTGCTAGTAGGACTTACGAGGCGAACACCGGGGAGCTGTTTTTT	CSASRTYEANTGELFF
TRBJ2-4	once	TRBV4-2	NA	TGTGCCAGCAGCCAAGAAACCAGCGTGAAAAACATTCAGTACTTC	CASSQETSVKNIQYF
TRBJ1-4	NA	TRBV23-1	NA	TGCGCCAGCAGTCACCCCAGTGGTGAAAAACTGTTTTTT	CASSHPSGEKLFF
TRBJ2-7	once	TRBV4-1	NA	TGCGCCAGCAGCCAAGATAGTTTTGTGGAGCAGTACTTC	CASSQDSFVEQYF
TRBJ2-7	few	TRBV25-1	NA	TGTGCCAGCAGTGATTCCCCCGATCAGGTCTTACAGAGTCAGAAGCAGTACTTC	CASSDSPDQVLQSQKQYF
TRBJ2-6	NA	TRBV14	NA	TGTGCCAGCAGCACCTTGACCCACTCTGGGGCCAACGTCCTGACTTTC	CASSTLTHSGANVLTF
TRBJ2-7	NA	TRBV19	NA	TGTGCCAGTAGTTTCCTGGGTGAGCAGTACTTC	CASSFLGEQYF
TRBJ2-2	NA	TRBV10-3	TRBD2	TGTGCCATCAGTGAGTCGGGTTCGAGCGGGGGCCACAACACCGGGGAGCTGTTTTTT	CAISESGSSGGHNTGELFF
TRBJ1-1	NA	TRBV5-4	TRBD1	TGTGCCAGCAGCTCAGACAGGGGCGTTGTTGGGACTGAAGCTTTCTTT	CASSSDRGVVGTEAFF
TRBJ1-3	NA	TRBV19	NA	TGTGCCACTACAGGACAACGCTCTGGAAACACCATATATTTT	CATTGQRSGNTIYF
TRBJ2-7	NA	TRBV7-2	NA	TGTGCCAGCAGCTTAGTGACTACCTTTTACGAGCAGTACTTC	CASSLVTTFYEQYF
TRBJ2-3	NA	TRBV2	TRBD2	TGTGCCAGCAGTGCGGGACTAGCAATAGGATCGACAGATACGCAGTATTTT	CASSAGLAIGSTDTQYF
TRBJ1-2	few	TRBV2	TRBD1	TGTGCCAGCAGTAATGCAAGGGGGCGCCGCTATGGCTACACCTTC	CASSNARGRRYGYTF
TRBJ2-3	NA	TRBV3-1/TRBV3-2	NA	TGTGCCAGCAGCCAAGATCATTACAGCACAGATACGCAGTATTTT	CASSQDHYSTDTQYF
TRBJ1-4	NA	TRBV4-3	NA	TGCGCCAGCAGCCACGGCGACAGGCCATTTACTGAAAAACTGTTTTTT	CASSHGDRPFTEKLFF
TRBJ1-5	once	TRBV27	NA	TGTGCCAGCAGTTTAGGCTCTCTCCACCGCAATCAGCCCCAGCATTTT	CASSLGSLHRNQPQHF
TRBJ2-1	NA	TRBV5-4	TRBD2	TGTGCCAGCAGTAGCGGGGGGACCTCCTACAATGAGCAGTTCTTC	CASSSGGTSYNEQFF
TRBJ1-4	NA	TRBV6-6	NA	TGTGCCAGCAGACGACGGGGACACCCAACAACTAATGAAAAACTGTTTTTT	CASRRRGHPTTNEKLFF
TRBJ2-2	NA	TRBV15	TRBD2	TGTGCCACCAGCACCGGACTAGCGGGGGGGCCGGTCGGGGAGCTGTTTTTT	CATSTGLAGGPVGELFF
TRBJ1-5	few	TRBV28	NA	TGTGCCAGCAGTTTAATCGCAGGGCGGTCAGAACAGCCCCAGCATTTT	CASSLIAGRSEQPQHF
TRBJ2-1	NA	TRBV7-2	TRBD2	TGTGCCAGCAGTCTAGCGGGGGGGCGATACAATGAGCAGTTCTTC	CASSLAGGRYNEQFF
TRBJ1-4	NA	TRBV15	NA	TGTGCCACCAGCAGGGGGTCGGCTGCAACTAATGAAAAACTGTTTTTT	CATSRGSAATNEKLFF
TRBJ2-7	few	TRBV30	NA	TGTGCCTGGAGTGTCGCCTACGAGCAGTACTTC	CAWSVAYEQYF
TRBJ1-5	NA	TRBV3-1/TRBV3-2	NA	TGTGCCAGCAGCCAAGACCCAAACAATCAGCCCCAGCATTTT	CASSQDPNNQPQHF
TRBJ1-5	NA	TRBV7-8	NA	TGTGCCAGCAGCGAGGGGGTTAATCAGCCCCAGCATTTT	CASSEGVNQPQHF
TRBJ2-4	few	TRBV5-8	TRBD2	TGTGCCAGCAGCTTAGTAGCGGGAGCCAAAAACATTCAGTACTTC	CASSLVAGAKNIQYF
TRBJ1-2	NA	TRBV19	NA	TGTGCCAGTAGTATAGGAGGGGCCGATGCCAACAACTATGGCTACACCTTC	CASSIGGADANNYGYTF
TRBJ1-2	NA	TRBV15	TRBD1	TGTGCCACCACCTGGGACAGAGCTAACTATGGCTACACCTTC	CATTWDRANYGYTF
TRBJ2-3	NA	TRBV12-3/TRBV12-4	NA	TGTGCCAGCAGTATCACAGATACGCAGTATTTT	CASSITDTQYF
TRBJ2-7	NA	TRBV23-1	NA	TGCGCCGCCCCCCTGCGGGACAAAGGCGCCTCCTACGAGCAGTACTTC	CAAPLRDKGASYEQYF
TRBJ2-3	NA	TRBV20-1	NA	TGCAGTGCTAGTGGGTCAGGGACTGACACAGATACGCAGTATTTT	CSASGSGTDTDTQYF
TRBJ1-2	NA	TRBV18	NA	TGTGCCAGCTCACCAGGGGTTGGGGACTATGGCTACACCTTC	CASSPGVGDYGYTF
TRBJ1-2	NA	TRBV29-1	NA	TGCAGCGTTGGGAACTATGGCTACACCTTC	CSVGNYGYTF
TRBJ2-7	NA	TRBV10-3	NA	TGTGCCATCAGTGATGGCTCCCTCCGCTCCTACGAGCAGTACTTC	CAISDGSLRSYEQYF
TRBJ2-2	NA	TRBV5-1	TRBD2	TGCGCCAGCAGCTTTAGCGGGACTAACACCGGGGAGCTGTTTTTT	CASSFSGTNTGELFF
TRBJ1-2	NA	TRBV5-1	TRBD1	TGCGCCAGCAGCCCGGACCGTGACAGGGGAGATGATGGCTACACCTTC	CASSPDRDRGDDGYTF
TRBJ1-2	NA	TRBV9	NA	TGTGCCAGCAGCGTAGAAGGGGGTGGAGGCTACACCTTC	CASSVEGGGGYTF
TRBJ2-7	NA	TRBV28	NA	TGTGCCAGCTTAGGGGCAGATTATTCCTACGAGCAGTACTTC	CASLGADYSYEQYF
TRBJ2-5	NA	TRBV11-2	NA	TGTGCCAGCAGCTTAGAGGCAGGCATAAGAGGCCAGTACTTC	CASSLEAGIRGQYF
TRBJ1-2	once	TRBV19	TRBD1	TGTGCCAGTAACACTGCCGGGACAGGGGGCCCCTTTAACTATGGCTACACCTTC	CASNTAGTGGPFNYGYTF
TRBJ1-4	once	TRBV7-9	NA	TGTGCCAGCAGCTTAGGTCGAGGGGGAGAACTGTTTTTT	CASSLGRGGELFF
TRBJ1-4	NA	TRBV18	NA	TGTGCCAGCTCACAACCGAGTGGCGGGAGAGAAAAACTGTTTTTT	CASSQPSGGREKLFF
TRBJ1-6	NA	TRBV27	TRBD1	TGTGCCAGCAGTCCCCGGGACAGAAATTCACCCCTCCACTTT	CASSPRDRNSPLHF
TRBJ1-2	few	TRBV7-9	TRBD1	TGTGCCAGCAGCTTAGCTCCTGGGGACAGGGTCGGCTACACCTTC	CASSLAPGDRVGYTF
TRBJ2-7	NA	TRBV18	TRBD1	TGTGCCAGCTCGGAACAAAGGACAGGGAAGGCCGAGCAGTACTTC	CASSEQRTGKAEQYF
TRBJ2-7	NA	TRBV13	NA	TGTGCCAGCAGCATCAACGGAGGAGGCTTTAGCTCCTACGAGCAGTACTTC	CASSINGGGFSSYEQYF
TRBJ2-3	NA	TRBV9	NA	TGTGCCAGCAGCCGCGGCGATACGCAGTATTTT	CASSRGDTQYF
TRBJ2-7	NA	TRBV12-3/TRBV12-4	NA	TGTGCCAGCAGTTTCAACTCCCACGAGCAGTACTTC	CASSFNSHEQYF
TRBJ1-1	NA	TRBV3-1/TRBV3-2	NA	TGTGCCAGCAGCGCACCTCGTGAAGCTTTCTTT	CASSAPREAFF